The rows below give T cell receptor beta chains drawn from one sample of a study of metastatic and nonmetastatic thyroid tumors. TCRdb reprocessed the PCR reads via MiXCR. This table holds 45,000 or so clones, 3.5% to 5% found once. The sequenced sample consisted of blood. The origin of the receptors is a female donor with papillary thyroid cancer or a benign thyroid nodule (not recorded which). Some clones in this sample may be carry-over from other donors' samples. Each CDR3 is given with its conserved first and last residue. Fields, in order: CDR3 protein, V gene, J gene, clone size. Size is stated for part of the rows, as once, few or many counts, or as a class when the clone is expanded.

CDR3aa: CASSPWADTQYF
v_gene: TRBV7-9
j_gene: TRBJ2-3
abundance: many

CDR3aa: CASSQSPLGNEQFF
v_gene: TRBV4-1
j_gene: TRBJ2-1
abundance: many

CDR3aa: CASSPPSGGQPQHF
v_gene: TRBV18
j_gene: TRBJ1-5
abundance: NA

CDR3aa: CASSRQGIDQPQHF
v_gene: TRBV6-2/TRBV6-3
j_gene: TRBJ1-5
abundance: few

CDR3aa: CASSPRDRSYEQYF
v_gene: TRBV12-3/TRBV12-4
j_gene: TRBJ2-7
abundance: many

CDR3aa: CTSSLVGGPYNEQFF
v_gene: TRBV5-1
j_gene: TRBJ2-1
abundance: NA

CDR3aa: CASESGQGTDTQYF
v_gene: TRBV19
j_gene: TRBJ2-3
abundance: NA

CDR3aa: CSVPIWEQETQYF
v_gene: TRBV20-1
j_gene: TRBJ2-5
abundance: few

CDR3aa: CASSLGGSSYNEQFF
v_gene: TRBV5-5
j_gene: TRBJ2-1
abundance: many

CDR3aa: CASTRELDTGDFF
v_gene: TRBV6-2/TRBV6-3
j_gene: TRBJ1-1
abundance: NA

CDR3aa: CASRDTGGSTNYGYTF
v_gene: TRBV11-2
j_gene: TRBJ1-2
abundance: many

CDR3aa: CASRGLAGGRELLF
v_gene: TRBV10-2
j_gene: TRBJ2-2
abundance: NA

CDR3aa: CAWTGVPGSPLHF
v_gene: TRBV30
j_gene: TRBJ1-6
abundance: many

CDR3aa: CASSTGTGNTIYF
v_gene: TRBV9
j_gene: TRBJ1-3
abundance: many

CDR3aa: CASSFGGGGTGELFF
v_gene: TRBV11-1
j_gene: TRBJ2-2
abundance: many

CDR3aa: CASSSGRNSPLHF
v_gene: TRBV11-2
j_gene: TRBJ1-6
abundance: NA

CDR3aa: CASSLTSGGSGEQFF
v_gene: TRBV7-2
j_gene: TRBJ2-1
abundance: many

CDR3aa: CASSPPSRGGYNEQFF
v_gene: TRBV18
j_gene: TRBJ2-1
abundance: many

CDR3aa: CASSLDKAVQGYWTYEQYF
v_gene: TRBV11-2
j_gene: TRBJ2-7
abundance: many

CDR3aa: CASSSGQPYGYTF
v_gene: TRBV7-9
j_gene: TRBJ1-2
abundance: NA

CDR3aa: CASSLVSPLSGRPGELFF
v_gene: TRBV5-6
j_gene: TRBJ2-2
abundance: few

CDR3aa: CASSRQGGDYGYTF
v_gene: TRBV3-1
j_gene: TRBJ1-2
abundance: many